This TCR beta chain was captured in a study of shared clonotypes between healthy human individuals. V was clipped by 5 bases and J by 8 bases, with 13 bases between them. Germline loops: CDR1 KGHSH, CDR2 LQKENI. There are 13 residues in the CDR3. On this clone itself: No antigen is known for it.

Genomic DNA per cell subset filled all wells of several immunoSEQ plates. Measured with immunoSEQ multiplex PCR; TCRdb has only the in-frame clones, and not every one. Seen here are fewer than 500,000 clones, approximately 79% observed once, and the top ten hold approximately 12%. Broader study findings: Only blood was sampled, and tissue TCR repertoires likely differ from blood ones.

Sequencing used PBMCs. V and J are TRBV18 and TRBJ2-1; D unresolved. The clonotype originates from a woman between 40 and 50 years old in good health. Some clones in this sample may be carry-over from other donors' samples. Here the CDR3 reads CASSEPPWYEQFF. In nucleotides, the CDR3 is TGTGCCAGCTCAGAGCCCCCGTGGTATGAGCAGTTCTTC. Full variable domain (remainder filled in from reference TRBV18 and TRBJ2-1): NAGVMQNPRHLVRRRGQEARLRCSPMKGHSHVYWYRQLPEEGLKFMVYLQKENIIDESGMPKERFSAEFPKEGPSILRIQQVVRGDSAAYFCASSEPPWYEQFFGPGTRLTVL.